The 4 T cell receptor beta chains in this list originate from one sample, sequenced in a study of T cells after yellow fever vaccination. A single record per CDR3 protein comes from TCRdb applying MiXCR to the 5' RACE reads. This table holds some 340,000 distinct CDR3 sequences, around 11% found once. Material: CD4+ T cells sorted from PBMCs, obtained 45 days after the yellow fever booster vaccination. The receptors derive from a young man who received the YFV17D yellow fever vaccine.

The chain has TRBV19 and TRBJ2-3; a possible D gene is TRBD2 (6 bases). Deletions cut 6 bases from V and 1 base from J, with 14 bases between. The CDR3 extends over 15 amino acids. Germline V gives CDR1 LNHDA, CDR2 SQIVND (reference sequence). The CDR3: CASRALGEGTDTQYF. In DNA, the CDR3 is TGTGCCAGTAGGGCCCTCGGGGAGGGCACAGATACGCAGTATTTT. The full variable domain, completed using reference TRBV19 and TRBJ2-3, is DGGITQSPKYLFRKEGQNVTLSCEQNLNHDAMYWYRQDPGQGLRLIYYSQIVNDFQKGDIAEGYSVSREKKESFPLTVTSAQKNPTAFYLCASRALGEGTDTQYFGPGTRLTVL.

This clonotype was detected a few times. The rearrangement links TRBV4-1 to TRBJ2-1; perhaps TRBD2 as D (6 bases). CDR1 and CDR2 from the germline V gene are MGHRA and YSYEKL. The CDR3 covers 14 residues. The V gene lost 4 bases and the J gene lost 14 bases, with 21 bases spanning the gap. CDR3 sequence reads: CASSLPKRHRGEFF. CDR3 nucleotides: TGCGCCAGCAGCCTCCCCAAAAGGCACCGCGGGGAGTTCTTC.

The chain links TRBV6-1 to TRBJ2-3; D might be TRBD2 (6 bases). The CDR3 is 16 residues long. Germline assignment: CDR1 MNHNS and CDR2 SASEGT. Trimming took 6 bases from V and 1 from J, leaving 17 bases between them. This CDR3 reads CASRGDFSVGTDTQYF. The CDR3 DNA reads TGTGCCAGCAGGGGGGACTTCTCGGTTGGCACAGATACGCAGTATTTT.

The table lists this clonotype with many counts. CDR3 region: CASSEEAGTYNEQFF. DNA for the CDR3: TGTGCCAGCAGTGAAGAGGCAGGGACCTACAATGAGCAGTTCTTC. This chain connects TRBV2 to TRBJ2-1; a possible D gene is TRBD1 (5 bases). V lost 1 base and J lost 2, with 9 bases in between. Germline values: CDR1 SNHLY, CDR2 FYNNEI. The CDR3 covers 15 residues.